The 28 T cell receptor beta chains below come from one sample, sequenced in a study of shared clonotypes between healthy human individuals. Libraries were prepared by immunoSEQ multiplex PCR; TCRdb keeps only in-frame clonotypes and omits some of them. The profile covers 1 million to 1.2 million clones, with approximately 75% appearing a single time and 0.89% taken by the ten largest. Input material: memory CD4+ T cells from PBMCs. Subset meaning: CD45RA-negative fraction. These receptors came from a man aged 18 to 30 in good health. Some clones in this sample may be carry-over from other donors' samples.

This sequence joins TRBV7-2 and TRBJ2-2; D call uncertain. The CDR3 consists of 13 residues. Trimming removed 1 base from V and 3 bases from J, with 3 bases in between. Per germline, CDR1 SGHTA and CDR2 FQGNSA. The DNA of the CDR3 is TGTGCCAGCAGCTTAGACGACACCGGGGAGCTGTTTTTT. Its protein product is CASSLDDTGELFF.

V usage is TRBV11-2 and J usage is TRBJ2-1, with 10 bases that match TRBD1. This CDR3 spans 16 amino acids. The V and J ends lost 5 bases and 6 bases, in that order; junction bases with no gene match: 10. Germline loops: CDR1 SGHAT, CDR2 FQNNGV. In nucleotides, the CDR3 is TGTGCCAGCAGCCACCGGACAGGGGGTGAAGGCAATGAGCAGTTCTTC. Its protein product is CASSHRTGGEGNEQFF.

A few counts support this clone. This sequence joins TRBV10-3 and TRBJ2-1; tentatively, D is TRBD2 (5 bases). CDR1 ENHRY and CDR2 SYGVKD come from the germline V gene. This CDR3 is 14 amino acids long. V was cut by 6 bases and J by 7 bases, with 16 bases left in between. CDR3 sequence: CAIRTGVASNEQFF. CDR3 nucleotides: TGTGCCATCAGAACCGGGGTAGCGAGTAATGAGCAGTTCTTC.

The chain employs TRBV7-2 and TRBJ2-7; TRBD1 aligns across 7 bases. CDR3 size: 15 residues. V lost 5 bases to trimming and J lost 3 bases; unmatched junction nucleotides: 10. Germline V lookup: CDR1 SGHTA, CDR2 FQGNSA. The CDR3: CASSPQGGTIYEQYF. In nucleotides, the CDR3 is TGTGCCAGCAGCCCCCAAGGGGGCACGATCTACGAGCAGTACTTC.

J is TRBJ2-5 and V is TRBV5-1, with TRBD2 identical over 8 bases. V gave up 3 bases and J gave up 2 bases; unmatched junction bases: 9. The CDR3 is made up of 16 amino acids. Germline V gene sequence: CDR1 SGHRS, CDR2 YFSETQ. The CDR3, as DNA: TGCGCCAGCAGCTCCCGGGGGGGTGTTCGACAAGAGACCCAGTACTTC. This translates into CASSSRGGVRQETQYF.

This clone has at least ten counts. Here the CDR3 reads CASSQGPASGNTIYF. CDR3 coding DNA: TGTGCCAGCAGCCAAGGCCCGGCCTCTGGAAACACCATATATTTT. V usage is TRBV4-2 and J usage is TRBJ1-3; D call uncertain. CDR1 and CDR2 from the germline V gene are LGHNA and YNFKEQ. V lost 1 base and J lost 0, with 7 bases in between. This CDR3 has 15 amino acids.

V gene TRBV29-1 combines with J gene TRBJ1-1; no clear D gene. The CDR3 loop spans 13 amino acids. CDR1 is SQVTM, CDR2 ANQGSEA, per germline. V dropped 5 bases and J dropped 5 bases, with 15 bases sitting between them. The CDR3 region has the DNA TGCAGCGTTTACATGTCGTACGGGACTGAAGCTTTCTTT. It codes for CSVYMSYGTEAFF.

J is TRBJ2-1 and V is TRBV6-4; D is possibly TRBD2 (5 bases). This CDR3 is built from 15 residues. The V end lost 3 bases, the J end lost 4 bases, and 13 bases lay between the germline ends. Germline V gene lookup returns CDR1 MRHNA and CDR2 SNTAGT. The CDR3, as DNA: TGTGCCAGCAGTGATGATCTAGCCGGATACAATGAGCAGTTCTTC. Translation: CASSDDLAGYNEQFF.

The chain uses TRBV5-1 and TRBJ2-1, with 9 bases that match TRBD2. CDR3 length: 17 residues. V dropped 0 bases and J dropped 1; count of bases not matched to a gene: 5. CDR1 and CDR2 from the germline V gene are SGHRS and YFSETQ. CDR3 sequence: CASSLGDSGSSYNEQFF. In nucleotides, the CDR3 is TGCGCCAGCAGCTTGGGGGATAGCGGGAGTTCCTACAATGAGCAGTTCTTC.

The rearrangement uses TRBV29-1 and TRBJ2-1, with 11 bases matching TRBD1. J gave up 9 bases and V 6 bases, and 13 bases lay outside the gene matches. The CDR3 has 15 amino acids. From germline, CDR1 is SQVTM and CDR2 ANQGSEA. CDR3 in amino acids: CSVLGQGAQHSEQFF. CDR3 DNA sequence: TGCAGCGTGCTCGGACAGGGGGCCCAACATAGTGAGCAGTTCTTC.

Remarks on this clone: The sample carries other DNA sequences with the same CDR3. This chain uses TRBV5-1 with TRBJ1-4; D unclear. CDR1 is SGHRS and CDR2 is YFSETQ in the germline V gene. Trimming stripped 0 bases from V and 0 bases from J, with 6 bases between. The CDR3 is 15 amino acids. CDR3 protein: CASSLVGATNEKLFF. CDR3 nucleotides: TGCGCCAGCAGCTTGGTCGGTGCAACTAATGAAAAACTGTTTTTT.

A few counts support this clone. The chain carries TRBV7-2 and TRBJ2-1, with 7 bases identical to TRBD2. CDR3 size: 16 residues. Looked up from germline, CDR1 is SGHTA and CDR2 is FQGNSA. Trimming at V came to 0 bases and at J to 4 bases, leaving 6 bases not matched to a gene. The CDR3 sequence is CASSLAGAGLYNEQFF. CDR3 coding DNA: TGTGCCAGCAGCTTAGCTGGAGCGGGGCTATACAATGAGCAGTTCTTC.

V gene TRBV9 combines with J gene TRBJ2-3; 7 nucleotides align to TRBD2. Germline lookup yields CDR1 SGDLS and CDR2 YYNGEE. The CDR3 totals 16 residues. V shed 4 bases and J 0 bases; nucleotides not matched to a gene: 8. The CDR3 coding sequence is TGTGCCAGCAGCCCCGGGAGGAGCGGGAGCACAGATACGCAGTATTTT. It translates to CASSPGRSGSTDTQYF.

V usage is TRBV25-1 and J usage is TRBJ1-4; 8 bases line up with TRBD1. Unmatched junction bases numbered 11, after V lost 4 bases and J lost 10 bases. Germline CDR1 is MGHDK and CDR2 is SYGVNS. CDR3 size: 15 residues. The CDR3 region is CASSAYQGAQGKLFF. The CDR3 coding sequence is TGTGCCAGCAGTGCTTATCAGGGGGCGCAAGGAAAACTGTTTTTT.

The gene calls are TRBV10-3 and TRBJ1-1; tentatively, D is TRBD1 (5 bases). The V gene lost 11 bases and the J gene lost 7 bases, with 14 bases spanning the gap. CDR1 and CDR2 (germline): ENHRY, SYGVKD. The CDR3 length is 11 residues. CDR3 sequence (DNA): TGTGCCTCAAGCGAAAGGGGTGAAGCTTTCTTT. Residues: CASSERGEAFF.

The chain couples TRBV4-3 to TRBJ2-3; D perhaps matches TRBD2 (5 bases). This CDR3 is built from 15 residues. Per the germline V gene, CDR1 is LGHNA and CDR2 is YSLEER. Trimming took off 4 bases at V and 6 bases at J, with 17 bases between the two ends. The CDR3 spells CASSRGPSSSDTQYF. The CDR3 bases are TGCGCCAGCAGCCGCGGTCCCTCTAGCAGTGATACGCAGTATTTT.

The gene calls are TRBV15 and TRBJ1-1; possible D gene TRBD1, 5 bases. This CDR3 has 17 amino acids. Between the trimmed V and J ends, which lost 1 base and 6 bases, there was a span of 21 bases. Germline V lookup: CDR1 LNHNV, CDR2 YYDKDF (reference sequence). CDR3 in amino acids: CATSRGAYRGLGAEAFF. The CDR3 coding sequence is TGTGCCACCAGCAGAGGAGCCTACCGAGGGTTAGGGGCTGAAGCTTTCTTT.

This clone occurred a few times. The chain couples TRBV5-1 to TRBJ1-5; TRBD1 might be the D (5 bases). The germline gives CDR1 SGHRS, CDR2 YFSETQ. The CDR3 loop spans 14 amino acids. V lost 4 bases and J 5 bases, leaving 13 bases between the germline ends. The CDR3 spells CASSLGHPDQPQHF. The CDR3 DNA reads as TGCGCCAGCAGCCTCGGACATCCAGATCAGCCCCAGCATTTT.

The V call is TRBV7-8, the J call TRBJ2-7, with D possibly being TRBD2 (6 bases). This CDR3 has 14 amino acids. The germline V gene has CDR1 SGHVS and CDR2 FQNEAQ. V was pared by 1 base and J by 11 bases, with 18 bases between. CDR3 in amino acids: CASSLGVEVGEEYF. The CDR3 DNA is TGTGCCAGCAGCTTAGGGGTCGAGGTGGGGGAGGAGTACTTC.

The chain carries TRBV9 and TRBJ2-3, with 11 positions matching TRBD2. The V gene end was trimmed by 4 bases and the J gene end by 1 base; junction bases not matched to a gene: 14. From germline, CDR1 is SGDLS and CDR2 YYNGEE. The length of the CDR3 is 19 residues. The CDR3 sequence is CASSRGGGTSGLGTDTQYF. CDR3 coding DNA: TGTGCCAGCAGCAGAGGTGGGGGGACTAGCGGTCTTGGCACAGATACGCAGTATTTT.

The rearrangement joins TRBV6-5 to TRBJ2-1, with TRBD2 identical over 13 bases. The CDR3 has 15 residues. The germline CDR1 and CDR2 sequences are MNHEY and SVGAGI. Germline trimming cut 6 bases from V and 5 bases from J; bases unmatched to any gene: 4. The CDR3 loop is CASSPGLAGDNEQFF. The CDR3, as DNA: TGTGCCAGCAGCCCAGGACTAGCGGGGGACAATGAGCAGTTCTTC.

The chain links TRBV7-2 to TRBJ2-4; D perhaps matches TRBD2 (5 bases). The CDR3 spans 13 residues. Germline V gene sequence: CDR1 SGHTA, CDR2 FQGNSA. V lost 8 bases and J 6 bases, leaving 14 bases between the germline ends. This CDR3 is CASSYGVGNIQYF. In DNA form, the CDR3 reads TGTGCCAGCTCATACGGGGTCGGAAACATTCAGTACTTC.

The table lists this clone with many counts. CDR3 sequence: CASSHQSHSGNTIYF. CDR3 bases: TGCGCCAGCAGCCACCAATCCCACTCTGGAAACACCATATATTTT. The chain uses TRBV4-1 and TRBJ1-3, with unresolved D. CDR1 is MGHRA and CDR2 is YSYEKL in the germline V gene. The CDR3 sequence is 15 residues long. V was clipped by 3 bases and J by 0 bases, with 9 bases between them.

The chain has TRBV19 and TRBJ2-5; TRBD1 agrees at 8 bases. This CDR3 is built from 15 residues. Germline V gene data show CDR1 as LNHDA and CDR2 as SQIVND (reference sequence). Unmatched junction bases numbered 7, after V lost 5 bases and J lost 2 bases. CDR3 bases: TGTGCCAGTAGTCTACGGACAGGGAGGCAAGAGACCCAGTACTTC. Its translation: CASSLRTGRQETQYF.

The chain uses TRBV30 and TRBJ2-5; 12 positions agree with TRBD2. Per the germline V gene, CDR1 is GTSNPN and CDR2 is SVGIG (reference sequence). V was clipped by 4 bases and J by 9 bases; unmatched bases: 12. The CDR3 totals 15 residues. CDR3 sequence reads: CAWTVGTSGWRAQYF. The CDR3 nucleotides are TGTGCCTGGACCGTCGGGACTAGCGGGTGGAGGGCCCAGTACTTC.

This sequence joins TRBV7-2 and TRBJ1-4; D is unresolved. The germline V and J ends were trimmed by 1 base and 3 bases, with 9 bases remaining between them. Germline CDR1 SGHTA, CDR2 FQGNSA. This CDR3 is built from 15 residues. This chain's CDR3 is CASSLGGRANEKLFF. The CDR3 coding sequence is TGTGCCAGCAGCTTAGGCGGGAGGGCTAATGAAAAACTGTTTTTT. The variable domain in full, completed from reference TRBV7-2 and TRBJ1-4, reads GAGVSQSPSNKVTEKGKDVELRCDPISGHTALYWYRQSLGQGLEFLIYFQGNSAPDKSGLPSDRFSAERTGGSVSTLTIQRTQQEDSAVYLCASSLGGRANEKLFFGSGTQLSVL.

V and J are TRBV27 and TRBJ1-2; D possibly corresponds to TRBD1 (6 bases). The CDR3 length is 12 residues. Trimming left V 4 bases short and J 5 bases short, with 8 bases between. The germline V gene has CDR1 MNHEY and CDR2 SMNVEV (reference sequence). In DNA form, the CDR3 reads TGTGCCAGCAGTTCCAGGGGTTATGGCTACACCTTC. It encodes CASSSRGYGYTF.

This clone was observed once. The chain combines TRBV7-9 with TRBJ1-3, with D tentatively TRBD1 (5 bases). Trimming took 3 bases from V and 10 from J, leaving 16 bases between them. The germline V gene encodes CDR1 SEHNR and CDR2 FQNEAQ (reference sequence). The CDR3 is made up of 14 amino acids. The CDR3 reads CASSLGRQLGTIYF. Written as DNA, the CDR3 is TGTGCCAGCAGCTTGGGTCGACAGTTAGGGACCATATATTTT.